A single TCR beta chain is shown here with its context. Its antigen remains unidentified. At the DNA level, this CDR3 is encoded by other sequences in the same sample as well. Vbeta (60) and Jbeta (13) primers were used in the PCR. The repertoire was sequenced with immunoSEQ multiplex PCR; TCRdb's copy has only in-frame clones and lacks some. The sample data list 200,000 or so clones. The data originate from a study of cytomegalovirus exposure and HLA in healthy donors. Study-wide results and limits: Cytomegalovirus-associated status was assigned to about 150 TCR beta chains.

Germline trimming cut 0 bases from V and 15 bases from J; bases unmatched to any gene: 4. There are 12 residues in the CDR3. CDR1 and CDR2 (germline): MNHEY, SVGAGI. This chain joins TRBV6-5 and TRBJ2-1, with 8 bases aligning to TRBD1. The receptor's source is a girl aged 2 to 10 in good health and CMV-seropositive. The material sequenced was PBMCs. The CDR3 DNA follows: TGTGCCAGCAGTTACTCGGGACAGGAATGGTTCTTC. The encoded protein is CASSYSGQEWFF.